A single sample is the source of the 24 T cell receptor beta chains below, sequenced in a study of blood T cell repertoires in COVID-19. Using immunoSEQ multiplex PCR, the repertoire was profiled, and TCRdb retains in-frame clones only, with some absent. The repertoire holds 200,000 or so clones, with about 88% as singletons. Sequencing was done on a sample of peripheral blood. Source of these receptors: a woman aged 60-75 years with acute or convalescent COVID-19.

The genes are TRBV7-6 and TRBJ1-4, with D perhaps matching TRBD1 (6 bases). This CDR3 has 15 amino acids. V was shortened by 3 bases and J by 4 bases, with 12 bases between the two germline ends. Per germline, CDR1 SGHVS and CDR2 FNYEAQ. DNA for the CDR3: TGTGCCAGCAGCTTCGGGACAAGGAGTAATGAAAAACTGTTTTTT. Its translation is CASSFGTRSNEKLFF.

This clone was seen a few times. The rearrangement links TRBV30 to TRBJ2-7; 7 positions agree with TRBD2. This CDR3 has 11 residues. The V segment lost 2 bases and the J segment 11 bases; nucleotides outside the gene matches: 6. CDR1 GTSNPN and CDR2 SVGIG come from the germline V gene (reference sequence). CDR3 loop: CAWSTGREKYF. The CDR3 DNA reads as TGTGCCTGGAGTACGGGGAGGGAGAAGTACTTC.

The chain recombines TRBV28 with TRBJ1-1; no firm D call. The CDR3 consists of 14 residues. Looked up from germline, CDR1 is MDHEN and CDR2 is SYDVKM. V lost 2 bases, J lost 4 bases, and 11 bases lay in between. The CDR3 is CASSLQREVTEAFF. CDR3 in DNA: TGTGCCAGCAGTTTACAGAGGGAGGTCACTGAAGCTTTCTTT.

This sequence joins TRBV6-5 and TRBJ2-7, with 7 bases aligning to TRBD1. After removal of 6 bases from V and 1 base from J, the junction contained 6 bases not matched to a gene. The CDR3 has 14 residues. CDR1 and CDR2 from the germline V gene are MNHEY and SVGAGI. The CDR3 region is CASSRQGSSYEQYF. The CDR3, as DNA: TGTGCCAGCAGCCGACAGGGCTCTTCCTACGAGCAGTACTTC.

The rearrangement joins TRBV5-5 to TRBJ1-1, with 7 bases that match TRBD1. Germline V gene lookup returns CDR1 SGHKS and CDR2 YYEKEE (reference sequence). The V segment lost 4 bases and the J segment 0 bases; nucleotides outside the gene matches: 9. There are 16 residues in the CDR3. CDR3 DNA sequence: TGTGCCAGCAGCCCAGACAGGGTGGTTATGAACACTGAAGCTTTCTTT. Its protein product is CASSPDRVVMNTEAFF.

The chain links TRBV7-9 to TRBJ2-2; 9 bases match TRBD1. The CDR3 consists of 15 residues. V trimming: 5 bases; J trimming: 1 base; junction bases outside the gene matches: 2. The V gene's germline CDR1 is SEHNR and CDR2 FQNEAQ (reference sequence). CDR3 sequence reads: CASSRGQGNTGELFF. CDR3 coding DNA: TGTGCCAGCAGCAGGGGACAGGGGAACACCGGGGAGCTGTTTTTT.

The chain employs TRBV5-4 and TRBJ2-7, with D possibly matching TRBD2 (5 bases). V was trimmed by 0 bases and J by 2 bases, leaving 15 bases between them. CDR1 and CDR2 (germline): SGHNT, YYREEE (reference sequence). The CDR3 has 16 residues. The CDR3 region has the DNA TGTGCCAGCAGCTTGGCGGCGGGCGAGGTAGCCTACGAGCAGTACTTC. This sequence encodes CASSLAAGEVAYEQYF.

The gene calls are TRBV9 and TRBJ1-1; D gene unclear. This CDR3 comprises 16 residues. V was shortened by 3 bases and J by 8 bases, with 23 bases between the two germline ends. Per the germline V gene, CDR1 is SGDLS and CDR2 is YYNGEE. The CDR3 coding sequence is TGTGCCAGCAGCGGACGGGCGAGAGCTGGAGCGGGGGAAGCTTTCTTT. Protein product: CASSGRARAGAGEAFF.

The J gene is TRBJ1-2, the V gene TRBV7-9; the match to TRBD1 covers 8 bases. V lost 4 bases, J lost 8 bases, and 18 bases stayed unmatched. This CDR3 region has 17 residues. Germline loops: CDR1 SEHNR, CDR2 FQNEAQ (reference sequence). This chain's CDR3 is CASSSKGWTGKPLGYTF. CDR3 nucleotides: TGTGCCAGCAGCTCGAAGGGGTGGACAGGGAAGCCCCTGGGCTACACCTTC.

The chain carries TRBV11-2 and TRBJ1-2, with a tentative D call TRBD1 (6 bases). This CDR3 spans 17 amino acids. CDR1 and CDR2 (germline): SGHAT, FQNNGV. The V end was cut by 0 bases, the J end by 5 bases, with 19 bases between. The CDR3 loop reads CASSLDNLGRGWYGYTF. The CDR3 nucleotides read TGTGCCAGCAGCTTAGATAACTTGGGAAGGGGGTGGTATGGCTACACCTTC.

This chain uses TRBV6-5 with TRBJ2-3; 8 positions match TRBD1. The CDR3 runs to 13 residues. Germline CDR1 is MNHEY and CDR2 is SVGAGI. J gave up 2 bases and V 8 bases, and 3 bases lay outside the gene matches. The CDR3 region is CASRTGFTDTQYF. CDR3 nucleotide sequence: TGTGCCAGCCGGACAGGGTTCACAGATACGCAGTATTTT.

This sequence joins TRBV3-1 (or the pseudogene TRBV3-2) and TRBJ1-5; D call uncertain. Germline V lookup: CDR1 LGHDT, CDR2 YNNKEL (reference sequence). Trimming removed 2 bases from V and 7 bases from J, with 12 bases in between. CDR3 size: 14 residues. The CDR3: CASSQWAGGQPQHF. The CDR3 DNA reads TGTGCCAGCAGCCAATGGGCGGGTGGACAGCCCCAGCATTTT.

The chain couples TRBV14 to TRBJ1-4; D is unclear. CDR3 length: 13 amino acids. Germline V gene data show CDR1 as SGHDN and CDR2 as FVKESK. V gave up 4 bases and J gave up 5 bases, with 8 bases separating them. CDR3 bases: TGTGCCAGCAGCCCGAGGCGAAATGAAAAACTGTTTTTT. Translating gives CASSPRRNEKLFF.

This chain links TRBV6-5 with TRBJ2-2; TRBD1 matches at 8 bases. Germline V gene sequence: CDR1 MNHEY, CDR2 SVGAGI. CDR3 length equals 15 residues. V dropped 2 bases and J dropped 5; count of bases not matched to a gene: 4. The CDR3, as DNA: TGTGCCAGCAGTTACACAGGGGGATGGACCGGGGAGCTGTTTTTT. It codes for CASSYTGGWTGELFF.

This clone was recorded a few times. This chain uses TRBV6-6 with TRBJ1-4; D remains ambiguous. V was pared by 10 bases and J by 8 bases, with 11 bases between. The germline V gene has CDR1 MNHNY and CDR2 SVGAGI (reference sequence). This CDR3 comprises 11 residues. The CDR3 DNA reads TGTGCCACCATGCGGAGGGAAAAACTGTTTTTT. It codes for CATMRREKLFF.

V usage is TRBV5-1 and J usage is TRBJ2-3; TRBD2 agrees at 7 bases. CDR1 is SGHRS and CDR2 is YFSETQ in the germline V gene. The junction had 4 bases not matched to a gene; V was cut back by 6 bases and J by 0 bases. CDR3 length: 14 amino acids. The CDR3 DNA reads TGCGCCAGCAAAGCGGGGTCTAGCACAGATACGCAGTATTTT. It codes for CASKAGSSTDTQYF.

J is TRBJ1-4 and V is TRBV12-3 or TRBV12-4; no firm D call. The CDR3 is 12 amino acids. Deletions cut 8 bases from V and 8 bases from J, with 12 bases between. The CDR3 sequence is CASGGLGEKLFF. The CDR3 nucleotides read TGTGCCAGCGGCGGGCTGGGCGAAAAACTGTTTTTT.

The chain combines TRBV10-2 with TRBJ2-3, with D possibly TRBD1 on 6 matching bases. The CDR3 runs 13 residues. V was clipped by 6 bases and J by 5 bases, with 12 bases between them. CDR1 is WSHSY, CDR2 SAAADI, per germline. The CDR3 protein is CASSNRAGDTQYF. CDR3 nucleotides: TGCGCCAGCAGCAACAGGGCGGGAGATACGCAGTATTTT.

V usage is TRBV30 and J usage is TRBJ2-3, with D tentatively TRBD2 (6 bases). This CDR3 spans 13 amino acids. V lost 3 bases and J 4 bases, leaving 11 bases between the germline ends. Germline loops: CDR1 GTSNPN, CDR2 SVGIG (reference sequence). This chain's CDR3 is CAWSSRGADTQYF. The CDR3 DNA reads as TGTGCCTGGAGCTCGCGGGGAGCAGATACGCAGTATTTT.

CDR3 sequence reads: CASSLGQINYGYTF. CDR3 bases: TGTGCCAGCAGCTTAGGGCAGATTAACTATGGCTACACCTTC. The rearrangement uses TRBV7-9 and TRBJ1-2; D call uncertain. V shed 1 base and J shed 1 base, with 7 bases lying between them. The germline V gene encodes CDR1 SEHNR and CDR2 FQNEAQ (reference sequence). The CDR3 totals 14 residues.

V is TRBV18 and J is TRBJ2-7, with D hard to call. V lost 5 bases and J 4 bases, leaving 12 bases between the germline ends. Per germline, CDR1 KGHSH and CDR2 LQKENI. CDR3 length equals 13 residues. CDR3 DNA: TGTGCCAGCTCATCCCAGATGGAGTACGAGCAGTACTTC. Translation gives CASSSQMEYEQYF. Combining the CDR3 with reference TRBV18 and TRBJ2-7 gives the whole variable domain NAGVMQNPRHLVRRRGQEARLRCSPMKGHSHVYWYRQLPEEGLKFMVYLQKENIIDESGMPKERFSAEFPKEGPSILRIQQVVRGDSAAYFCASSSQMEYEQYFGPGTRLTVT.

The rearrangement joins TRBV11-3 to TRBJ2-1; 8 bases line up with TRBD1. Trimming took 5 bases from V and 1 from J; bases not matched to a gene: 4. This CDR3 is built from 15 residues. Germline-derived CDR1 and CDR2 are SGHNT and YENEEA. CDR3 sequence reads: CASSPRQGSYNEQFF. DNA of the CDR3: TGTGCCAGCAGCCCAAGACAGGGGTCCTACAATGAGCAGTTCTTC.

Concerning this clone: Additional DNA sequences in this sample encode the identical CDR3. The gene calls are TRBV30 and TRBJ2-5; no firm D call. CDR3 length equals 11 residues. Per the germline V gene, CDR1 is GTSNPN and CDR2 is SVGIG (reference sequence). Trimming took off 0 bases at V and 5 bases at J, with 4 bases between the two ends. For the CDR3, the DNA is TGTGCCTGGAGTGTCCGGGAGACCCAGTACTTC. Its protein product is CAWSVRETQYF.

The genes are TRBV27 and TRBJ2-6, with no clear D. Trimming left V 7 bases short and J 0 bases short, with 10 bases between. The germline gives CDR1 MNHEY, CDR2 SMNVEV (reference sequence). CDR3 size: 15 residues. As DNA, the CDR3 is TGTGCCAGCACCCGCGTCCTCTCTGGGGCCAACGTCCTGACTTTC. This encodes CASTRVLSGANVLTF.